Sequencing of this T cell receptor (beta chain) was carried out in a study of blood T cell repertoires in COVID-19. About the study: The United States, Italy and Spain provided the acute and convalescent COVID-19 samples. The analysed material was cDNA or gDNA that came from T cells, B-cell-depleted T cells, or PBMCs.

Trimming stripped 3 bases from V and 9 bases from J, with 21 bases between. CDR1 and CDR2 (germline): LGHDT, YNNKEL (reference sequence). The CDR3 loop spans 17 amino acids. Repertoires were generated with immunoSEQ multiplex PCR, while TCRdb's copy carries only in-frame clones and drops some. The data show approximately 300,000 clones, with around 87% seen just once and roughly 2% held by the top ten. The chain joins TRBV3-1 (or the pseudogene TRBV3-2) to TRBJ1-6; tentative D call: TRBD1 (5 bases). This clonotype was sampled from a young man with active or convalescent COVID-19. The source material was peripheral blood. Here the CDR3 DNA reads TGTGCCAGCAGCCATCGCCAGGGCTTCCCCTTCCTTTCACCCCTCCACTTT. Protein product: CASSHRQGFPFLSPLHF.